Described below is a single T cell receptor beta chain sequence and its context. The target antigen is unknown. The V end lost 3 bases, the J end lost 4 bases, and 16 bases lay between the germline ends. CDR3 length: 15 residues. CDR1 and CDR2 (germline): LNHNV, YYDKDF (reference sequence). 13 Jbeta primers and 60 Vbeta primers were used for the PCR. Profiled with immunoSEQ multiplex PCR; TCRdb holds only in-frame clones, not every one. The sample holds approximately 130,000 clones, approximately 80% seen once. The data belong to a study of cytomegalovirus exposure and HLA in healthy donors. General study points: While the bulk of TCR sequences proved rare, some public TCRs turned up in many donors. After further analysis at a later stage, 16,951 TCR beta sequences were associated with HLA alleles at 0.05 false discovery rate. The authors assumed roughly uniform sequencing depth across donors for presence/absence analyses.

Healthy individuals who donated bone marrow served as the donors. The sequencing sample was made of PBMCs. The gene calls are TRBV15 and TRBJ2-7, with a possible D match to TRBD2 (6 bases). This TCR came from a girl aged 2 to 10 in good health and CMV-seronegative. The CDR3 protein is CATSSRREGSYEQYF. The CDR3 nucleotides are TGTGCCACCAGCAGCAGGAGGGAAGGTAGTTACGAGCAGTACTTC.